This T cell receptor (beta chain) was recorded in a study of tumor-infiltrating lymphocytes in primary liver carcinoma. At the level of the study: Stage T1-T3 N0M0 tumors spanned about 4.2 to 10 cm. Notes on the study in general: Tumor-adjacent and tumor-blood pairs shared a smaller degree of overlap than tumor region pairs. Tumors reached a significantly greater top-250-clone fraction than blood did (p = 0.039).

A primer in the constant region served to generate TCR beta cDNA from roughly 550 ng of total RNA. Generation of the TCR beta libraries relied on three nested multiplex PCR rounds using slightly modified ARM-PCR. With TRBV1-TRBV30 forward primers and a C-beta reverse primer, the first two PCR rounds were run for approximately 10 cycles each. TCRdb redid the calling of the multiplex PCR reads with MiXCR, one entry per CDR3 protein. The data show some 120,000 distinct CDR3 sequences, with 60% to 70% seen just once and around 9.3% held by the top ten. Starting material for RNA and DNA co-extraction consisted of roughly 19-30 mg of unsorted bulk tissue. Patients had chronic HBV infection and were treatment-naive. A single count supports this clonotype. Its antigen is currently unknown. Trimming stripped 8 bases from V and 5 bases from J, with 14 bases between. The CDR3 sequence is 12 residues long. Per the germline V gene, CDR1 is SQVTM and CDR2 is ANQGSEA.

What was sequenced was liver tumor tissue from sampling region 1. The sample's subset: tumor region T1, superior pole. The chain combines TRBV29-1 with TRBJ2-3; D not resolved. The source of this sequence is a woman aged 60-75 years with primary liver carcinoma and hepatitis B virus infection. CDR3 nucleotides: TGCAGCCTGGCTAGTGCCGGAGATACGCAGTATTTT. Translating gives CSLASAGDTQYF.